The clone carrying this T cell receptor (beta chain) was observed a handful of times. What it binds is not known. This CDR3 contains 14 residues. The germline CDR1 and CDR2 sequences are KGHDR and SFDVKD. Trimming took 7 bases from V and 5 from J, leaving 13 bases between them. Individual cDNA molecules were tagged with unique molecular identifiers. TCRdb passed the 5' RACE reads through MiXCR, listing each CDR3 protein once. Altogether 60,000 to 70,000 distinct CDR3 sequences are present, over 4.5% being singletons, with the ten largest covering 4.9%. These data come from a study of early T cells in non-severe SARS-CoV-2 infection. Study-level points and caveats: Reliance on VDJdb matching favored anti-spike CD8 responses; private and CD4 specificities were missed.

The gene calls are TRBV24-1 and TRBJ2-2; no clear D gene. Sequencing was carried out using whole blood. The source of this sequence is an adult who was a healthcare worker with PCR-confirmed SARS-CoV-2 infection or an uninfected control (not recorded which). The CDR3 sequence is CATRAPSSTGELFF. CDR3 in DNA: TGTGCCACCAGGGCCCCCAGTAGTACCGGGGAGCTGTTTTTT.